This T cell receptor (beta chain) was documented in a study of cytomegalovirus exposure and HLA in healthy donors. With V trimmed by 2 bases and J by 1 base, 4 bases remained unmatched. CDR1 is GTSNPN and CDR2 is SVGIG in the germline V gene (reference sequence). The CDR3 spans 15 residues. In the PCR, 60 Vbeta and 13 Jbeta primers were used. Assay used: immunoSEQ multiplex PCR; TCRdb lists only in-frame clones, some missing. In the table there are about 130,000 clones, 60% to 85% of which are singletons. The TCR originated in a woman in her thirties or forties in good health and CMV-seronegative. Sample: PBMCs. V is TRBV30 and J is TRBJ2-7; 11 positions agree with TRBD2. The CDR3 DNA follows: TGTGCCTGGAGTACGGGACTAGCGGCTTCCTACGAGCAGTACTTC. It encodes CAWSTGLAASYEQYF.